These 23 T cell receptor beta chains were sequenced from one sample in a study of T-cell reconstitution after alpha-beta-depleted transplantation in children. Preparation of the TCRbeta library was carried out with unique molecular identifiers. TCRdb re-derived calls from the PCR reads in MiXCR, one entry per CDR3 protein. The repertoire holds fewer than 150,000 distinct CDR3 sequences, 8.5% to 10% seen once, with less than 25% in the top ten. The sequenced sample was PBMCs, mostly from graft donor cells, obtained 180 days after TCRalphabeta/CD19-depleted stem cell transplant. Receptors originate from a girl under three years old who had a stem cell transplant for combined immunodeficiency, so the T cells may come from the graft donor.

Note on this clonotype: A much larger clone lies a single base off, so this may be a read error. The genes are TRBV12-3 or TRBV12-4 and TRBJ2-2; D is unclear. Trimming removed 2 bases from V and 9 bases from J, with 4 bases in between. The CDR3 is made up of 11 amino acids. The CDR3 coding sequence is TGTGCCAGCAGTTTAATCCGGGAGCTGTTTTTT. This sequence encodes CASSLIRELFF.

At least ten counts were recorded for this clonotype. V usage is TRBV5-1 and J usage is TRBJ2-1; the match to TRBD2 covers 8 bases. There are 15 residues in the CDR3. V was pared by 0 bases and J by 6 bases, with 5 bases of the junction left unmatched. The V gene's germline CDR1 is SGHRS and CDR2 YFSETQ. The CDR3 here is CASSLALAGFNEQFF. As DNA, the CDR3 is TGCGCCAGCAGCTTGGCTCTAGCGGGTTTCAATGAGCAGTTCTTC.

This clonotype came up many times. The rearrangement joins TRBV6-5 to TRBJ2-2; TRBD1 aligns across 7 bases. With V trimmed by 2 bases and J by 1 base, 7 bases remained unmatched. This CDR3 has 17 amino acids. Looked up from germline, CDR1 is MNHEY and CDR2 is SVGAGI. The chain's CDR3 is CASSYPTGQMNTGELFF. CDR3 nucleotide sequence: TGTGCCAGCAGTTACCCAACGGGACAGATGAACACCGGGGAGCTGTTTTTT.

The chain joins TRBV20-1 to TRBJ1-6, with 7 positions matching TRBD1. The CDR3 spans 13 residues. V was pared by 4 bases and J by 4 bases, with 1 base of the junction left unmatched. CDR1 is DFQATT, CDR2 SNEGSKA, per germline (reference sequence). DNA for the CDR3: TGCAGTGCTATGGGACAGTATAATTCACCCCTCCACTTT. Translating it yields CSAMGQYNSPLHF.

The V gene is TRBV19, the J gene TRBJ2-1; D is uncertain. The germline V and J ends were trimmed by 3 bases and 10 bases, with 10 bases remaining between them. The CDR3 is 12 amino acids. Germline V lookup: CDR1 LNHDA, CDR2 SQIVND (reference sequence). CDR3 sequence: CASSMLVGEQFF. The CDR3 DNA follows: TGTGCCAGTAGTATGTTAGTGGGGGAGCAGTTCTTC.

The chain couples TRBV24-1 to TRBJ2-1, with 8 bases that match TRBD2. The CDR3 is made up of 21 amino acids. The ends lost 3 bases at V and 0 bases at J; junction bases unmatched: 18. In germline, CDR1 is KGHDR, CDR2 SFDVKD. CDR3 amino acids: CATSDPRSAGERRSSYNEQFF. CDR3 bases: TGTGCCACCAGTGATCCGAGATCAGCGGGAGAGAGGCGGAGCTCCTACAATGAGCAGTTCTTC.

This clonotype was observed a handful of times. J is TRBJ2-3 and V is TRBV30; D remains ambiguous. The CDR3 is 18 amino acids. Deletions cut 2 bases from V and 1 base from J, with 22 bases between. Germline V gene lookup returns CDR1 GTSNPN and CDR2 SVGIG (reference sequence). DNA of the CDR3: TGTGCCTGGAGTAATCCCCGGTCGGCAGTTAAAGGCACAGATACGCAGTATTTT. Translated: CAWSNPRSAVKGTDTQYF.

The rearrangement links TRBV10-3 to TRBJ2-5; D not certain. The germline gives CDR1 ENHRY, CDR2 SYGVKD. The ends were cut back, 2 bases at V and 5 bases at J, with 9 bases in the middle. The CDR3 has 13 amino acids. The CDR3 DNA reads as TGTGCCATCAGTGAGCGGGCCGAGGAGACCCAGTACTTC. Its protein is CAISERAEETQYF.

In regard to this clonotype: Germline is not matched at one junction end, which may reflect a read error. In DNA form, the CDR3 reads TGTGCCTCCAGTACAGGGGTCATCACAGATACGCAGTATTTT. It encodes CASSTGVITDTQYF. V usage is TRBV24-1 and J usage is TRBJ2-3; TRBD1 aligns across 7 bases. Germline CDR1 reads KGHDR; CDR2 reads SFDVKD. This CDR3 region has 14 residues.

V and J are TRBV12-5 and TRBJ2-1; the D gene is possibly TRBD1 (6 bases). The CDR3 extends over 14 amino acids. V lost 6 bases to trimming and J lost 0 bases, with 9 bases between them. The germline CDR1 and CDR2 sequences are LGHNT and FRNRAP. This CDR3 reads CASGRTDSYNEQFF. CDR3 bases: TGTGCTAGTGGGCGGACAGACTCCTACAATGAGCAGTTCTTC.

This clonotype was seen at least ten times. The chain carries TRBV2 and TRBJ2-7, with D hard to call. Trimming removed 3 bases from V and 5 bases from J, with 14 bases in between. CDR3 length: 14 residues. The germline CDR1 and CDR2 sequences are SNHLY and FYNNEI. The CDR3 sequence: CASSDTPEIDEQYF. The CDR3 nucleotides read TGTGCCAGCAGTGATACCCCCGAAATTGACGAGCAGTACTTC.

This clonotype has more than one count but fewer than ten. This sequence joins TRBV20-1 and TRBJ2-7; D unresolved. This CDR3 spans 14 amino acids. Germline V gene lookup returns CDR1 DFQATT and CDR2 SNEGSKA (reference sequence). With 0 bases removed from V and 4 bases from J, the gap between germline ends came to 13 bases. CDR3 in amino acids: CSARDVETSYEQYF. The CDR3 region has the DNA TGCAGTGCTAGAGATGTGGAGACCTCGTACGAGCAGTACTTC.

This clonotype showed up many times. V gene TRBV7-2 combines with J gene TRBJ2-2, with a tentative D call TRBD1 (6 bases). Trimming stripped 3 bases from V and 8 bases from J, with 13 bases between. The CDR3 sequence is 14 residues long. Germline V CDR1 and CDR2: SGHTA, FQGNSA. As DNA, the CDR3 is TGTGCCAGCAGCTTGAGCAGGGGCAATGGGGAGCTGTTTTTT. Protein product: CASSLSRGNGELFF. The full variable domain, completed using reference TRBV7-2 and TRBJ2-2, is GAGVSQSPSNKVTEKGKDVELRCDPISGHTALYWYRQSLGQGLEFLIYFQGNSAPDKSGLPSDRFSAERTGGSVSTLTIQRTQQEDSAVYLCASSLSRGNGELFFGEGSRLTVL.

The chain has TRBV10-3 and TRBJ2-5, with D possibly being TRBD2 (5 bases). CDR1 is ENHRY, CDR2 SYGVKD, per germline. The CDR3 has 13 residues. The V and J ends lost 5 bases and 2 bases respectively, with 9 bases between them. CDR3 nucleotides: TGTGCCATCAGTTCGGGATTTCAAGAGACCCAGTACTTC. It translates to CAISSGFQETQYF.

This chain uses TRBV7-2 with TRBJ2-5; 10 nucleotides align to TRBD1. With V trimmed by 3 bases and J by 4 bases, 8 bases remained unmatched. CDR1 is SGHTA and CDR2 is FQGNSA in the germline V gene. This CDR3 spans 16 amino acids. The CDR3 loop reads CASSFHGTGVGETQYF. The CDR3 DNA follows: TGTGCCAGCAGCTTTCACGGGACAGGGGTTGGAGAGACCCAGTACTTC.

This clonotype occurred a few times. The chain is built from TRBV6-1 and TRBJ2-5, with D tentatively TRBD1 (5 bases). The CDR3 loop spans 13 amino acids. Germline V CDR1 and CDR2: MNHNS, SASEGT. Trimming removed 6 bases at V and 4 bases at J, with 12 bases between. The chain's CDR3 is CASSRGHGETQYF. CDR3 nucleotides: TGTGCCAGCAGCCGTGGACACGGAGAGACCCAGTACTTC.

The V gene is TRBV21-1, the J gene TRBJ1-2. TRBV21-1 is reported as a pseudogene. The CDR3 is 11 residues long. CDR3 sequence reads: CATRKADGYTF. CDR3 nucleotide sequence: TGTGCCACCAGAAAAGCAGACGGCTACACCTTC.

The chain couples TRBV20-1 to TRBJ2-5, with 12 bases matching TRBD2. V dropped 6 bases and J dropped 10; count of bases not matched to a gene: 6. The germline CDR1 and CDR2 sequences are DFQATT and SNEGSKA (reference sequence). This CDR3 is built from 12 residues. CDR3 nucleotides: TGCAGTGCGGACGGACTAGCGGGAAACCAGTACTTC. Translating it yields CSADGLAGNQYF.

The chain joins TRBV4-3 to TRBJ2-7; 9 bases agree with TRBD1. The CDR3 has 15 residues. Germline values: CDR1 LGHNA, CDR2 YSLEER. The trim removed 4 bases at V and 2 bases at J, leaving 6 bases unmatched. The CDR3 DNA is TGCGCCAGCAGCCCTGGACAGGGGAAAACCTACGAGCAGTACTTC. Translation: CASSPGQGKTYEQYF.

The chain carries TRBV7-3 and TRBJ1-5; tentative D call: TRBD1 (6 bases). The V end was cut by 4 bases, the J end by 7 bases, with 11 bases between. Germline V gene lookup returns CDR1 SGHTA and CDR2 FQGTGA. CDR3 length: 13 residues. The DNA of the CDR3 is TGTGCCAGCAGCTGGGAGGGGGGGCAGCCCCAGCATTTT. This sequence encodes CASSWEGGQPQHF.

The chain combines TRBV20-1 with TRBJ2-1; 11 positions agree with TRBD2. Per the germline V gene, CDR1 is DFQATT and CDR2 is SNEGSKA (reference sequence). Trimming at V came to 1 base and at J to 7 bases, leaving 3 bases not matched to a gene. The CDR3 is 14 amino acids. The chain's CDR3 is CSARGLAGSNEQFF. The CDR3 nucleotides read TGCAGTGCTAGAGGACTAGCGGGATCTAATGAGCAGTTCTTC.

The gene calls are TRBV29-1 and TRBJ1-2, with 7 nucleotides matching TRBD1. CDR3 size: 12 residues. CDR1 is SQVTM and CDR2 is ANQGSEA in the germline V gene. V trimming: 4 bases; J trimming: 2 bases; junction bases outside the gene matches: 1. CDR3: CSVGQGNYGYTF. The CDR3 bases are TGCAGCGTTGGACAGGGCAACTATGGCTACACCTTC.

The CDR3 is CASSLGQTYYEQYF. The CDR3 bases are TGTGCCAGCAGCCTGGGACAGACTTACTACGAGCAGTACTTC. The chain is built from TRBV7-2 and TRBJ2-7, with TRBD1 identical over 7 bases. V was clipped by 5 bases and J by 3 bases; unmatched bases: 7. Germline V gene data show CDR1 as SGHTA and CDR2 as FQGNSA. This CDR3 comprises 14 residues.